The entry that follows covers one TCR beta chain sequence. The germline V gene encodes CDR1 SGHRS and CDR2 YFSETQ. Unmatched junction bases numbered 8, after V lost 4 bases and J lost 1 base. The length of the CDR3 is 16 residues. This specimen belongs to a study of blood T cell repertoires in COVID-19. Here immunoSEQ multiplex PCR was the method, and the copy in TCRdb shows in-frame clones only, minus some. The profile covers more than 60,000 clones, with roughly 82% appearing a single time and around 9.3% taken by the ten largest. The receptor was derived from a man aged 55 to 70 with acute or convalescent COVID-19. Sequenced material: peripheral blood. The J gene is TRBJ1-3, the V gene TRBV5-1; TRBD1 matches 7 bases. The CDR3 DNA follows: TGCGCCAGCAGCCCCCCCTCGACAGGGTCTGGAAACACCATATATTTT. Translating gives CASSPPSTGSGNTIYF.